What follows are 25 T cell receptor beta chains derived from one specimen sequenced in a study of T cells after somatic rescue of genetic block. The assay was immunoSEQ multiplex PCR, and TCRdb's table has in-frame clones only and misses some. The sample has around 100,000 clones; around 90% are singletons. Sequenced input: peripheral blood mononuclear cells (PBMCs). Source of these receptors: a woman aged 18-30 years.

In DNA form, the CDR3 reads TGCGCCAGCAGCTTGGAGAGTAGCGGGGGTCAAGAGACCCAGTACTTC. Protein product: CASSLESSGGQETQYF. This chain joins TRBV5-1 and TRBJ2-5; TRBD2 agrees at 9 bases. The CDR3 runs to 16 residues. The germline V gene has CDR1 SGHRS and CDR2 YFSETQ. The junction had 5 bases not matched to a gene; V was cut back by 0 bases and J by 2 bases.

The chain has TRBV6-6 and TRBJ2-7, with D hard to call. The V and J ends lost 0 bases and 5 bases respectively, with 11 bases between them. The germline V gene encodes CDR1 MNHNY and CDR2 SVGAGI (reference sequence). The CDR3 extends over 14 amino acids. CDR3 sequence: CASSYSKAANEQYF. The CDR3 bases are TGTGCCAGCAGTTACTCGAAGGCGGCGAACGAGCAGTACTTC.

The rearrangement joins TRBV4-3 to TRBJ1-2, with D unclear. The germline CDR1 and CDR2 sequences are LGHNA and YSLEER. The CDR3 runs 14 residues. V was cut by 0 bases and J by 0 bases, with 5 bases left in between. The DNA for the CDR3 is TGCGCCAGCAGCCAAGAACCGTCTAACTATGGCTACACCTTC. Translated: CASSQEPSNYGYTF.

J is TRBJ1-5 and V is TRBV5-6; D unclear. CDR1 and CDR2 from the germline V gene are SGHDT and YYEEEE. CDR3 size: 12 residues. Trimming took 0 bases from V and 4 from J, leaving 2 bases between them. DNA for the CDR3: TGTGCCAGCAGCTTGGTTAATCAGCCCCAGCATTTT. It specifies CASSLVNQPQHF.

The rearrangement joins TRBV28 to TRBJ1-5, with D perhaps matching TRBD1 (6 bases). The length of the CDR3 is 16 residues. V gave up 3 bases and J gave up 4 bases, with 16 bases separating them. Per the germline V gene, CDR1 is MDHEN and CDR2 is SYDVKM. CDR3 DNA: TGTGCCAGCAGTTTCTCGGGCGGGGGCTTAAATCAGCCCCAGCATTTT. Its translation: CASSFSGGGLNQPQHF. Supplemented by reference TRBV28 and TRBJ1-5, the full variable domain reads DVKVTQSSRYLVKRTGEKVFLECVQDMDHENMFWYRQDPGLGLRLIYFSYDVKMKEKGDIPEGYSVSREKKERFSLILESASTNQTSMYLCASSFSGGGLNQPQHFGDGTRLSIL.

The genes are TRBV11-2 and TRBJ1-1; D might be TRBD1 (5 bases). Germline CDR1 reads SGHAT; CDR2 reads FQNNGV. CDR3 size: 14 residues. Trimming shortened V by 4 bases and J by 1 base, and 10 bases separated the two germline ends. The DNA of the CDR3 is TGTGCCAGCAGCTGGGGCGGGACGAACACTGAAGCTTTCTTT. Its protein product is CASSWGGTNTEAFF.

This chain joins TRBV7-2 and TRBJ1-1; 9 bases map to TRBD1. CDR3 length equals 16 residues. Germline loops: CDR1 SGHTA, CDR2 FQGNSA. V lost 1 base and J lost 4; bases outside the gene matches: 7. CDR3 sequence (DNA): TGTGCCAGCAGCTTAGGGCTCACAGGGGGCTTCACTGAAGCTTTCTTT. Translating gives CASSLGLTGGFTEAFF.

The rearrangement uses TRBV12-5 and TRBJ2-7; D may be TRBD1 or TRBD2 (5 bases each). Trimming removed 5 bases at V and 6 bases at J, with 17 bases between. This CDR3 is 14 amino acids long. Germline loops: CDR1 LGHNT, CDR2 FRNRAP. CDR3 bases: TGTGCTAGTGGTACCCCTAGTGGGGCGGGCGAGCAGTACTTC. Translated, it gives CASGTPSGAGEQYF.

The J gene is TRBJ2-1, the V gene TRBV7-2, with D possibly being TRBD2 (7 bases). V dropped 5 bases and J dropped 2 bases, with 16 bases sitting between them. This CDR3 has 16 amino acids. CDR1 and CDR2 (germline): SGHTA, FQGNSA. CDR3 sequence reads: CASSPSGGGPYNEQFF. The CDR3 region has the DNA TGTGCCAGCAGCCCCAGTGGGGGGGGCCCCTACAATGAGCAGTTCTTC. The whole variable domain, filled in from reference TRBV7-2 and TRBJ2-1, reads GAGVSQSPSNKVTEKGKDVELRCDPISGHTALYWYRQSLGQGLEFLIYFQGNSAPDKSGLPSDRFSAERTGGSVSTLTIQRTQQEDSAVYLCASSPSGGGPYNEQFFGPGTRLTVL.

The chain employs TRBV5-5 and TRBJ2-3; 12 bases align to TRBD2. CDR1 and CDR2 from the germline V gene are SGHKS and YYEKEE (reference sequence). V lost 6 bases and J lost 3; bases outside the gene matches: 8. The CDR3 consists of 16 residues. The CDR3: CASTPEGTSGTDTQYF. As DNA, the CDR3 is TGTGCCAGCACCCCGGAGGGGACTAGCGGGACAGATACGCAGTATTTT. Drawing the rest from reference TRBV5-5 and TRBJ2-3, the complete variable domain is DAGVTQSPTHLIKTRGQQVTLRCSPISGHKSVSWYQQVLGQGPQFIFQYYEKEERGRGNFPDRFSARQFPNYSSELNVNALLLGDSALYLCASTPEGTSGTDTQYFGPGTRLTVL.

J is TRBJ2-5 and V is TRBV6-4; TRBD1 agrees at 9 bases. Germline V gene sequence: CDR1 MRHNA, CDR2 SNTAGT. V trimming: 2 bases; J trimming: 5 bases; junction bases outside the gene matches: 9. This CDR3 spans 16 amino acids. Here the CDR3 reads CASSDQGQGKGETQYF. The CDR3 DNA follows: TGTGCCAGCAGTGACCAGGGACAGGGAAAGGGGGAGACCCAGTACTTC.

The CDR3, as DNA: TGCGCCAGCAGCCCTGGCCTCTCTGGAAACACCATATATTTT. This encodes CASSPGLSGNTIYF. The rearrangement joins TRBV5-1 to TRBJ1-3; D not resolved. The CDR3 length is 14 residues. Trimming left V 4 bases short and J 0 bases short, with 8 bases between. Germline loops: CDR1 SGHRS, CDR2 YFSETQ. The whole variable domain, remainder taken from reference TRBV5-1 and TRBJ1-3, is KAGVTQTPRYLIKTRGQQVTLSCSPISGHRSVSWYQQTPGQGLQFLFEYFSETQRNKGNFPGRFSGRQFSNSRSEMNVSTLELGDSALYLCASSPGLSGNTIYFGEGSWLTVV.

V usage is TRBV5-4 and J usage is TRBJ2-2, with 7 bases that match TRBD1. Germline-derived CDR1 and CDR2 are SGHNT and YYREEE (reference sequence). The CDR3 loop spans 14 amino acids. With 4 bases clipped from V and 4 bases from J, the junction kept 4 bases outside the gene matches. CDR3 sequence reads: CASSRDRVTGELFF. CDR3 nucleotide sequence: TGTGCCAGCAGCCGTGACAGGGTCACCGGGGAGCTGTTTTTT. The full variable domain, its missing parts supplied by reference TRBV5-4 and TRBJ2-2, is ETGVTQSPTHLIKTRGQQVTLRCSSQSGHNTVSWYQQALGQGPQFIFQYYREEENGRGNFPPRFSGLQFPNYSSELNVNALELDDSALYLCASSRDRVTGELFFGEGSRLTVL.

Worth noting for this clone: Additional DNA sequences in this sample encode the identical CDR3. The J gene is TRBJ2-1, the V gene TRBV5-4; D is possibly TRBD1 or TRBD2 (5 bases each). Trimming removed 4 bases from V and 3 bases from J, with 8 bases in between. The CDR3 extends over 13 amino acids. Per the germline V gene, CDR1 is SGHNT and CDR2 is YYREEE (reference sequence). This CDR3 is CASSLGGYNEQFF. The CDR3 bases are TGTGCCAGCAGCCTTGGGGGCTACAATGAGCAGTTCTTC.

The chain carries TRBV19 and TRBJ2-7; TRBD1 agrees at 10 bases. The CDR3 is made up of 15 amino acids. CDR1 and CDR2 (germline): LNHDA, SQIVND (reference sequence). J was trimmed by 5 bases and V by 2 bases; bases with no gene match: 6. In nucleotides, the CDR3 is TGTGCCAGTAGTATAAATTCCGGGACAGGGGACGAGCAGTACTTC. Translation gives CASSINSGTGDEQYF.

This chain connects TRBV7-8 to TRBJ1-1; 7 bases are a match to TRBD1. This CDR3 is 15 amino acids long. Germline-derived CDR1 and CDR2 are SGHVS and FQNEAQ. V lost 0 bases to trimming and J lost 4 bases; unmatched junction nucleotides: 5. The CDR3 DNA reads as TGTGCCAGCAGCTTAGCCCAGGGGGGGATCACTGAAGCTTTCTTT. Protein: CASSLAQGGITEAFF.

This clone was observed once. The CDR3 loop reads CASSLGQGREKLFF. In nucleotides, the CDR3 is TGCGCCAGCAGCTTGGGGCAGGGCCGTGAAAAACTGTTTTTT. V is TRBV5-1 and J is TRBJ1-4; TRBD1 is a possible D gene (5 bases). The CDR3 extends over 14 amino acids. Deletions cut 0 bases from V and 7 bases from J, with 10 bases between. Germline V gene sequence: CDR1 SGHRS, CDR2 YFSETQ.

The chain employs TRBV10-3 and TRBJ2-7; TRBD1 might be the D (6 bases). Between the trimmed V and J ends, which lost 9 bases and 4 bases, there was a span of 19 bases. The CDR3 sequence is 14 residues long. Germline V gene lookup returns CDR1 ENHRY and CDR2 SYGVKD. CDR3 sequence (DNA): TGTGCCATATCCCCCCAGGGGACCGGGTACGAGCAGTACTTC. Its protein product is CAISPQGTGYEQYF.

The gene calls are TRBV7-9 and TRBJ1-6, with D perhaps TRBD1 (6 bases). Per germline, CDR1 SEHNR and CDR2 FQNEAQ (reference sequence). Trimming removed 4 bases from V and 7 bases from J, with 11 bases in between. This CDR3 spans 14 amino acids. The DNA of the CDR3 is TGTGCCAGCAGCTCCACAGGGTCGAATTCACCCCTCCACTTT. Amino acid sequence: CASSSTGSNSPLHF.

This chain connects TRBV4-2 to TRBJ2-1, with TRBD2 matching over 8 bases. Looked up from germline, CDR1 is LGHNA and CDR2 is YNFKEQ. Trimming cost V 0 bases and J 8 bases; bases outside gene matches: 12. This CDR3 is 17 amino acids long. CDR3: CASSQDLLAGRRDEQFF. CDR3 nucleotide sequence: TGTGCCAGCAGCCAAGATCTTTTAGCGGGGAGGCGGGATGAGCAGTTCTTC.

The chain employs TRBV2 and TRBJ1-2; no clear D. This CDR3 is built from 15 residues. Trimming removed 2 bases from V and 8 bases from J, with 18 bases in between. The germline V gene encodes CDR1 SNHLY and CDR2 FYNNEI. CDR3 DNA: TGTGCCAGCAGTGAATCTAAGAATAGGGTATCAGGCTACACCTTC. Its translation: CASSESKNRVSGYTF.

The V and J genes are TRBV2 and TRBJ2-4; unclear D gene. Germline V gene lookup returns CDR1 SNHLY and CDR2 FYNNEI. Trimming pared 6 bases from V and 0 bases from J, leaving 3 bases between. The CDR3 is 12 residues long. In DNA form, the CDR3 reads TGTGCCAGCAGCTTAGCCAAAAACATTCAGTACTTC. It translates to CASSLAKNIQYF.

This sequence joins TRBV10-3 and TRBJ2-5, with D possibly being TRBD2 (5 bases). This CDR3 spans 13 amino acids. Trimming removed 4 bases at V and 5 bases at J, with 11 bases between. Germline V gene sequence: CDR1 ENHRY, CDR2 SYGVKD. The CDR3 is CAISAASFETQYF. The CDR3 DNA sequence: TGTGCCATCAGTGCGGCTAGCTTTGAGACCCAGTACTTC.

J is TRBJ2-7 and V is TRBV7-9; TRBD1 is a possible D gene (6 bases). This CDR3 contains 15 residues. In germline, CDR1 is SEHNR, CDR2 FQNEAQ (reference sequence). V lost 7 bases to trimming and J lost 4 bases, with 20 bases between them. The chain's CDR3 is CASTVFGNRAYEQYF. The CDR3 region has the DNA TGTGCCAGCACCGTTTTTGGAAACAGGGCGTACGAGCAGTACTTC.

The chain uses TRBV25-1 and TRBJ1-2, with D hard to call. The CDR3 length is 13 residues. Trimming cost V 2 bases and J 5 bases, with 9 bases left between them. In germline, CDR1 is MGHDK, CDR2 SYGVNS. The CDR3 reads CASSEMGRYGYTF. Here the CDR3 DNA reads TGTGCCAGCAGTGAAATGGGCCGTTATGGCTACACCTTC.